The following is a T cell receptor (beta chain) sequence with its context. Its antigen specificity is not known. Base qualities are not recorded, but no much larger clone differs from it by a single base. This entry comes from a study of T cells in Graves' hyperthyroidism and ophthalmopathy (dated by TCRdb to about 2019). With respect to the entire study: Peripheral blood was collected at initial diagnosis, before any treatment. To identify distinguishing TCR V-J signatures, a discovery cohort of roughly 100 patients was used, comprising roughly 45 with Graves' ophthalmopathy and around 57 with stable Graves' hyperthyroidism. An independent validation cohort of some 18 hyperthyroidism patients and 17 patients who later progressed to ophthalmopathy tested prospective prediction of ophthalmopathy. The roughly 94 discovery patients were randomly split 7:3 into training and test sets. In roughly six Graves' hyperthyroidism patients, the study also compared T-cell repertoires from thyroid tissue with T-cell repertoires from blood. After blood sampling, hyperthyroidism patients were treated with methimazole at a starting dose of 30 mg daily, and ophthalmopathy patients were treated with high-dose intravenous methylprednisolone. The paper reports TCR Vbeta CDR3 sequencing of 135 peripheral blood samples: around 45 ophthalmopathy, fewer than 80 hyperthyroidism and around 17 progressor patients. The paper's findings and limits, for the study overall: In validation, the model predicted progression to ophthalmopathy a median of roughly 6.2 months before onset, with approximately 71% sensitivity and roughly 79% specificity. Most expanded thyroid clonotypes (frequency above 0.001) were also detected in blood, suggesting blood repertoires may reflect thyroid immune responses. In cross-validation, a model built on a 13 V-J signature told ophthalmopathy apart from stable hyperthyroidism with 87.88% sensitivity and approximately 81% specificity, and in testing the same model reached 80%/75%. No statistical method was used to fix the sample size in advance, and group allocation was not hidden from the investigators.

TCR beta CDR3 regions were amplified from RNA transcripts. The TCR CDR3 was subjected to a first round of RT-PCR using the HTBI primer set and the Qiagen OneStep RT-PCR kit. The libraries were constructed in a second round of multiplex PCR and then size-selected and purified. Paired-end sequencing of the libraries was performed with 100 bp reads on an Illumina HiSeq2000. Concerning the study's data processing: SOAPnuke was used to process the raw data, with reads discarded if the reads contained adapters or uncalled bases, had a mean Phred below 15, or lacked an exact constant-primer or identifier match. High-quality paired reads were merged with COPE v1.2.5, and unique nucleotide sequences were defined as clonotypes. MiTCR v1.1 was used to align the clonotypes against IMGT TRBV, TRBD and TRBJ reference segments. The analysis included only V-J combinations with a frequency above 0.0001, which together covered roughly 99% of the repertoires. The TCS score was defined as the ratio of F50 (clonal expansion) to E x V (chaos), calculated using BLOSUM62-based TCRdist between CDR3 peptides within each V-J. Welch's t-statistics and random forest reduced roughly 540 V-J features to 13, which were used in a naive Bayes classifier (R e1071). The public reads were reanalyzed by TCRdb: fastp trimming at Q25, MiXCR alignment, in-frame beta chains only. When rows share a CDR3 protein, they turn into one entry using the most common DNA and genes. The V and J calls come from TCRdb's annotation, not from the publication. The table for this sample lists hundreds of thousands of distinct CDR3 sequences; over 15% of them were counted only once. The biggest ten clones account for around 19% of the sample.

A patient counted as having stable Graves' hyperthyroidism if no progression to ophthalmopathy occurred over 18 months of follow-up. Hyperthyroidism patients were newly diagnosed, with disease duration under 2 months, and aged 18 to 65 years. Any patient with an uncontrolled infection, another autoimmune disease, pregnancy or lactation was excluded. Diagnoses relied on clinical symptoms, serum thyroxine and TRAb, thyroid ultrasound and orbital computed tomography. PBMCs were isolated from more than 8 ml of fresh peripheral blood by Ficoll-Paque density gradient centrifugation. Trizol reagent was used to extract total RNA, and RNA quality was then checked on an Agilent 2100 Bioanalyzer. CDR1 and CDR2 are drawn from the germline V gene: LGHNT, FRNRAP. The trim is 1 base for V and 2 bases for J, with a gap of 11 bases between the germline ends. Its CDR3 holds 15 amino acids, cysteine through phenylalanine. CDR3 DNA is the only sequence kept; it has 45 bases, read in frame from the first base.

The rearranged segments are TRBV12-5 and TRBJ2-5; the D segment could be TRBD1, given 6 matching bases. Sequenced input: blood. This TCR came from a woman between 18 and 29 years old with Graves' hyperthyroidism. The DNA reads TGTGCTAGTGGTTTGGGACAGGCGGTTCAAGAGACCCAGTACTTC. This translates into CASGLGQAVQETQYF.